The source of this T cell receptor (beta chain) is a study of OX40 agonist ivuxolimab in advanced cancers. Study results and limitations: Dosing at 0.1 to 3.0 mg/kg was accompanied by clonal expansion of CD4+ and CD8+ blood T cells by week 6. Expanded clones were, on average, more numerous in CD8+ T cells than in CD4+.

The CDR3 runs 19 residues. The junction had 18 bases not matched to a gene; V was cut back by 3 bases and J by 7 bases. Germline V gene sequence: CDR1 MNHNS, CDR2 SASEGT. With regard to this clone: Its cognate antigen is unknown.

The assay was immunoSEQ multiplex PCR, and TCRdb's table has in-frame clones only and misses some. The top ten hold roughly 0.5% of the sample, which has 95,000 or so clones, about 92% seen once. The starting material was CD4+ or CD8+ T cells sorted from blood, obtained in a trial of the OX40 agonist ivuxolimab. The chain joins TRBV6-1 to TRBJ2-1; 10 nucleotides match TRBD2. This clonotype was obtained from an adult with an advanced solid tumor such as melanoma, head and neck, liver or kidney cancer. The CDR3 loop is CASSEVLRGAGGPRNEQFF. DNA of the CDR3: TGTGCCAGCAGTGAGGTCTTACGAGGAGCGGGAGGGCCTCGGAATGAGCAGTTCTTC.